The clone carrying this TCR beta chain was seen many times. Germline V CDR1 and CDR2: SGHTA, FQGTGA. V gave up 5 bases and J gave up 3 bases; unmatched junction bases: 6. The CDR3 runs 16 residues. This entry comes from a study of metastatic and nonmetastatic thyroid tumors. Using MiXCR, TCRdb re-called clones from the PCR reads. The sample has approximately 28,000 clones; over 20% are singletons. Nobody among the patients had been given any treatment before thyroid surgery. The TCR comes from a female donor with papillary thyroid cancer or a benign thyroid nodule (not recorded which). Some clones in this sample may be carry-over from other donors' samples. Specimen: blood. This chain connects TRBV7-3 to TRBJ2-2; 10 bases agree with TRBD2. The chain's CDR3 is CASSLRAGGDTGELFF. CDR3 nucleotide sequence: TGTGCCAGCAGCCTACGAGCGGGAGGGGACACCGGGGAGCTGTTTTTT.